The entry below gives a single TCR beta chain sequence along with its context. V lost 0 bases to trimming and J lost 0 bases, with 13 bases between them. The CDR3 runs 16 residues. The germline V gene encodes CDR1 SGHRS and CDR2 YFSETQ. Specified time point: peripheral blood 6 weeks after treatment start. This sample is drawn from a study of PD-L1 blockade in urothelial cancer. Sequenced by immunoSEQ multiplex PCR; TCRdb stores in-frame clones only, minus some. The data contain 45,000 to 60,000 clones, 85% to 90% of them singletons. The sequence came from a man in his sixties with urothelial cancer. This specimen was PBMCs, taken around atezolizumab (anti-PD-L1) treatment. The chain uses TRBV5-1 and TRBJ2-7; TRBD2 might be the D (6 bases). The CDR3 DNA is TGCGCCAGCAGCTTGGTTATAGCGACTAGCTCCTACGAGCAGTACTTC. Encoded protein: CASSLVIATSSYEQYF.